Given below is one T cell receptor beta chain in context. The antigen remains undetermined. The V end was cut by 3 bases, the J end by 2 bases, with 10 bases between. From germline, CDR1 is ENHRY and CDR2 SYGVKD. CDR3 length: 14 amino acids. This record comes from a study of cytomegalovirus exposure and HLA in healthy donors. Points from the study as a whole: A further, later analysis showed that HLA-associated TCR beta chains (compared with equally common others) were more clonally expanded.

Vbeta (60) and Jbeta (13) primers were used in the PCR. Produced via immunoSEQ multiplex PCR; TCRdb's table is partial and in-frame only. The sample records around 250,000 clones, 85% to 95% being singletons. The sample was PBMCs. This receptor was taken from a girl aged 2-10 years in good health and CMV-seronegative. The chain has TRBV10-3 and TRBJ1-1, with unresolved D. The CDR3 protein is CAISELGPNTEAFF. DNA for the CDR3: TGTGCCATCAGTGAACTGGGCCCCAACACTGAAGCTTTCTTT.